This T cell receptor (beta chain) was sequenced for a study of cytomegalovirus exposure and HLA in healthy donors. Notes on the study in general: For most TCR sequences rarity was the rule, although some public TCRs occurred in many donors. Later analysis reportedly placed an Asian-associated ancestry cluster below the roughly 630-donor mean in N-insertions. Association with HLA alleles at 0.05 false discovery rate was found for about 17,000 TCR beta sequences in a later analysis.

From germline, CDR1 is PRHDT and CDR2 FYEKMQ (reference sequence). This CDR3 has 17 residues. V trimming: 5 bases; J trimming: 6 bases; junction bases outside the gene matches: 15. The PCR used 60 Vbeta and 13 Jbeta primers. Profiled with immunoSEQ multiplex PCR; TCRdb holds only in-frame clones, not every one. The data contain some 130,000 clones, 65% to 80% of them singletons. Remarks on this clone: Antigen: not known.

Sequencing used PBMCs. The source of this sequence is a human donor in good health. The chain joins TRBV13 to TRBJ2-2; 7 bases are shared with TRBD2. DNA for the CDR3: TGTGCCAGCAGCAGTCGGAGAGCGGGGCTTTGGCCCGGGGAGCTGTTTTTT. Amino acid sequence: CASSSRRAGLWPGELFF.